The source of this T cell receptor beta chain is a study of shared clonotypes between healthy human individuals. The wider study: The donor group consisted of two women and three men, aged 18 to 49.

Germline lookup yields CDR1 GTSNPN and CDR2 SVGIG (reference sequence). V was clipped by 0 bases and J by 5 bases, with 20 bases between them. CDR3 size: 17 residues. Study-wide points: The authors expected sequencing depth to affect clonotype sharing among donors. It was only blood that was sampled, and tissue repertoires likely differ.

To note about this clone: Its target is not known.

Authors' analysis steps: ImmunoSEQ yielded junction-only sequences lacking quality scores, so filtering differed. The table came from immunoSEQ multiplex PCR; TCRdb's copy has only in-frame clones and leaves some out. That table furnishes V, J and clone size, whereas the DNA furnished D and trimming. The repertoire consists of approximately 440,000 clones, with roughly 80% occurring once and the leading ten covering 12%. The chain links TRBV30 to TRBJ2-1; possibly TRBD2 for D (6 bases). The source is a middle-aged woman in good health. Some clones in this sample may be carry-over from other donors' samples. The sample was PBMCs. The CDR3: CAWSVSITGGAHNEQFF. The CDR3 DNA reads as TGTGCCTGGAGTGTAAGCATTACCGGAGGGGCCCACAATGAGCAGTTCTTC. Variable domain in full (rest from reference TRBV30 and TRBJ2-1): SQTIHQWPATLVQPVGSPLSLECTVEGTSNPNLYWYRQAAGRGLQLLFYSVGIGQISSEVPQNLSASRPQDRQFILSSKKLLLSDSGFYLCAWSVSITGGAHNEQFFGPGTRLTVL.